Below are 18 T cell receptor beta chains sequenced from a single sample in a study of CDR3 diversity in severe acne. Via MiXCR, TCRdb re-called the PCR reads, giving one row per CDR3 protein. Of under 100,000 distinct CDR3 sequences in the sample, approximately 52% were seen once. The sequenced material came from blood. All receptors come from a male donor in good health, serving as a control.

Note on this clonotype: Likely a read error: the CDR3 ends without its conserved phenylalanine or tryptophan. The chain carries TRBV6-1 and TRBJ1-1; D remains ambiguous. CDR1 and CDR2 from the germline V gene are MNHNS and SASEGT. CDR3 length equals 13 residues. Trimming took off 10 bases at V and 3 bases at J, with 15 bases between the two ends. The CDR3: CAITSSMDTEAFS. CDR3 in DNA: TGTGCCATCACCTCTTCTATGGACACTGAAGCTTTCTCT.

Turning to this clonotype: The junction does not match germline at one end; this may be a read error. The V gene is TRBV9, the J gene TRBJ2-4, with no clear D. Germline V gene sequence: CDR1 SGDLS, CDR2 YYNGEE. The CDR3 totals 11 residues. The CDR3 nucleotides are TGCGCCAGCAGTGAGTCGAACATTCAGTACTTC. This sequence encodes CASSESNIQYF.

The rearrangement uses TRBV2 and TRBJ2-7, with D tentatively TRBD1 (5 bases). Per germline, CDR1 SNHLY and CDR2 FYNNEI. This CDR3 is 15 amino acids long. Between the trimmed V and J ends, which lost 9 bases and 2 bases, there was a span of 20 bases. The CDR3 loop is CASTTRASPTYEQYF. The DNA for the CDR3 is TGTGCCAGTACCACCAGGGCCTCACCCACCTACGAGCAGTACTTC.

The chain carries TRBV6-5 and TRBJ2-7; D gene unclear. The DNA end favors TRBJ2-5, so the J call may be wrong. There are 12 residues in the CDR3. From germline, CDR1 is MNHEY and CDR2 SVGAGI. CDR3 in amino acids: CASSRTGETQYF. CDR3 in DNA: TGTGCCAGCAGCCGGACCGGGGAGACCCAGTACTTC.

This chain uses TRBV19 with TRBJ1-5, with D perhaps TRBD1 (5 bases). The V end lost 5 bases, the J end lost 9 bases, and 17 bases lay between the germline ends. The CDR3 is made up of 14 amino acids. Germline-derived CDR1 and CDR2 are LNHDA and SQIVND (reference sequence). CDR3 sequence (DNA): TGTGCCAGTAGTCATCAGGGATCTCAATTGCCCCAGCATTTT. Amino acids: CASSHQGSQLPQHF.

The chain carries TRBV6-1 and TRBJ2-1; D is tentatively TRBD1 or TRBD2 (5 bases each). V was trimmed by 6 bases and J by 9 bases, leaving 21 bases between them. CDR1 MNHNS and CDR2 SASEGT come from the germline V gene. This CDR3 spans 15 amino acids. The CDR3 is CASRTESGIGGEQFF. Written as DNA, the CDR3 is TGTGCCAGCAGGACCGAAAGTGGAATTGGGGGTGAGCAGTTCTTC.

J is TRBJ2-2 and V is TRBV5-4; 8 nucleotides agree with TRBD1. Germline assignment: CDR1 SGHNT and CDR2 YYREEE (reference sequence). J gave up 1 base and V 0 bases, and 5 bases lay outside the gene matches. The CDR3 has 17 amino acids. Here the CDR3 DNA reads TGTGCCAGCAGCTTGGATGTAGGACAGGGGAACACCGGGGAGCTGTTTTTT. It specifies CASSLDVGQGNTGELFF.

In its sample, this clonotype was seen a few times. The V and J genes are TRBV5-1 and TRBJ2-2; 13 positions match TRBD2. CDR1 SGHRS and CDR2 YFSETQ come from the germline V gene. The V and J ends lost 4 bases and 5 bases, in that order; junction bases with no gene match: 11. This CDR3 region has 18 residues. This CDR3 reads CASSPRTSGSSSTGELFF. In nucleotides, the CDR3 is TGCGCCAGCAGCCCAAGGACTAGCGGGAGCTCTTCGACCGGGGAGCTGTTTTTT.

The sample holds many counts of this clonotype. The chain combines TRBV18 with TRBJ2-5; D possibly matches TRBD1 or TRBD2 (5 bases each). Trimming removed 2 bases at V and 5 bases at J, with 15 bases between. Looked up from germline, CDR1 is KGHSH and CDR2 is LQKENI. The CDR3 contains 15 residues. CDR3 nucleotides: TGTGCCAGCTCACCAATCGATCAGGGCGGGGAGACCCAGTACTTC. Translating it yields CASSPIDQGGETQYF.

This clonotype is termed medium-sized. CDR3 DNA sequence: TGTGCCAGCAGCTTAGCGCACTTCTTCGGGACGCTGGCTGGGGCCAACGTCCTGACTTTC. It specifies CASSLAHFFGTLAGANVLTF. V gene TRBV7-2 combines with J gene TRBJ2-6; D is tentatively TRBD1 or TRBD2 (5 bases each). Germline loops: CDR1 SGHTA, CDR2 FQGNSA. The CDR3 extends over 20 amino acids. V was trimmed by 0 bases and J by 2 bases, leaving 20 bases between them.

The chain couples TRBV7-9 to TRBJ1-2, with 11 bases that match TRBD1. Germline assignment: CDR1 SEHNR and CDR2 FQNEAQ (reference sequence). This CDR3 spans 15 amino acids. V lost 5 bases to trimming and J lost 8 bases; unmatched junction nucleotides: 10. The CDR3 region is CASSQDLGQGGGYTF. CDR3 sequence (DNA): TGTGCCAGCAGCCAAGATCTGGGACAGGGGGGCGGCTACACCTTC.

This clonotype was picked up one time. Its ends do not fully match the called genes, so a read error is possible. The chain is built from TRBV20-1 and TRBJ2-6; 8 nucleotides line up with TRBD1. Germline lookup yields CDR1 DFQATT and CDR2 SNEGSKA (reference sequence). The CDR3 covers 15 residues. The CDR3 nucleotides read TGCAGTGCTAGAACCGGGGCAGGGGGCATGAACACTGAAGCTTTC. This sequence encodes CSARTGAGGMNTEAF.

Comment on this clonotype: A much larger clonotype is one base distant, so this may be a read error. The CDR3 end shows no conserved phenylalanine or tryptophan, and so a read error is likely. The chain recombines TRBV29-1 with TRBJ1-1; D is possibly TRBD1 (6 bases). V was cut by 4 bases and J by 4 bases, with 10 bases left in between. This CDR3 has 12 residues. Germline V gene sequence: CDR1 SQVTM, CDR2 ANQGSEA. Here the CDR3 DNA reads TGCAGCGTTGGTGGGGGGCCCACTGAAGCTTTCTCT. This sequence encodes CSVGGGPTEAFS.

The V call is TRBV27, the J call TRBJ1-1, with D perhaps matching TRBD1 (5 bases). The CDR3 is 17 amino acids. V lost 5 bases, J lost 5 bases, and 24 bases lay in between. Germline V gene data show CDR1 as MNHEY and CDR2 as SMNVEV (reference sequence). In DNA form, the CDR3 reads TGTGCCAGCAGTCTCCGGCCGGGACGCCCAGAAGGGACTGAAGCTTTCTTT. Translation: CASSLRPGRPEGTEAFF.

The chain is built from TRBV6-6 and TRBJ2-7, with TRBD2 identical over 8 bases. The ends lost 7 bases at V and 0 bases at J; junction bases unmatched: 5. This CDR3 region has 14 residues. Germline-derived CDR1 and CDR2 are MNHNY and SVGAGI (reference sequence). In DNA, the CDR3 is TGTGCCAGCACCCCGGGGGGGTCCTCCTACGAGCAGTACTTC. It codes for CASTPGGSSYEQYF.

By frequency in the sample, this clonotype is medium-sized. The genes are TRBV7-3 and TRBJ1-1; D unresolved. In germline, CDR1 is SGHTA, CDR2 FQGTGA. The CDR3 length is 14 residues. V gave up 5 bases and J gave up 1 base, with 11 bases separating them. CDR3 DNA: TGTGCCAGCAGCCTCGGGCCAGAGAACACTGAAGCTTTCTTT. This gives the protein CASSLGPENTEAFF.

V gene TRBV12-3 or TRBV12-4 combines with J gene TRBJ2-7; 10 bases line up with TRBD1. V lost 4 bases, J lost 9 bases, and 6 bases stayed unmatched. The CDR3 has 13 residues. The CDR3 DNA reads as TGTGCCAGCAGTTCGGACAGGGGGAATCTGCAGTACTTC. Translation gives CASSSDRGNLQYF.

This clonotype showed up just once. The chain joins TRBV7-8 to TRBJ2-7; 8 nucleotides agree with TRBD2. The CDR3 is 16 amino acids. V shed 2 bases and J 3 bases; nucleotides not matched to a gene: 9. Per germline, CDR1 SGHVS and CDR2 FQNEAQ. The CDR3 DNA reads as TGTGCCAGCAGCTTATGGGGAGGGACTAGAGGCTACGAGCAGTACTTC. Its protein product is CASSLWGGTRGYEQYF.